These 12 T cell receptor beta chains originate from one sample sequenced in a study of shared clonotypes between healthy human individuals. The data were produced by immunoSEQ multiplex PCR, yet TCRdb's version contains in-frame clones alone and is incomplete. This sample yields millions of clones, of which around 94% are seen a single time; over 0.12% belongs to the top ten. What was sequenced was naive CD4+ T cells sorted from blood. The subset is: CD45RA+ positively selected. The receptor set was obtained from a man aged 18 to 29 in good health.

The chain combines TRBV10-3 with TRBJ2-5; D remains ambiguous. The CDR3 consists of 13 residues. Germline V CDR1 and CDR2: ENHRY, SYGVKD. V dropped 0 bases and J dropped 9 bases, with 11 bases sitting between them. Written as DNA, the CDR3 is TGTGCCATCAGTGAGTCGTCGTCTCCCGCCCAGTACTTC. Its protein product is CAISESSSPAQYF.

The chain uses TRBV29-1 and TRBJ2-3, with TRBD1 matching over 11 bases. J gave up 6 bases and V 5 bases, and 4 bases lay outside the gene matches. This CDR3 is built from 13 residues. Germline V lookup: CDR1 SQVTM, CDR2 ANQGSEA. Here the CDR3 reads CSVRTGGADTQYF. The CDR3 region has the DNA TGCAGCGTTAGGACAGGGGGCGCCGATACGCAGTATTTT.

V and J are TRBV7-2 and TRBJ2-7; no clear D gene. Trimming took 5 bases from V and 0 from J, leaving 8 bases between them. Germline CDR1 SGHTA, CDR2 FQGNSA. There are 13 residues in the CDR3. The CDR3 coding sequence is TGTGCCAGCAGCCCCCGAAACTCCTACGAGCAGTACTTC. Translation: CASSPRNSYEQYF.

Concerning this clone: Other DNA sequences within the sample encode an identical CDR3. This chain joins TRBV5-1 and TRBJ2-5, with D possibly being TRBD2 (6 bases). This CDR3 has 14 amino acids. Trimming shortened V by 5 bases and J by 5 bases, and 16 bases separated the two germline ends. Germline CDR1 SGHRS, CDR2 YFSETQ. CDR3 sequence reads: CASREMRGGETQYF. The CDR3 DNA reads TGCGCCAGCAGAGAAATGCGGGGTGGGGAGACCCAGTACTTC.

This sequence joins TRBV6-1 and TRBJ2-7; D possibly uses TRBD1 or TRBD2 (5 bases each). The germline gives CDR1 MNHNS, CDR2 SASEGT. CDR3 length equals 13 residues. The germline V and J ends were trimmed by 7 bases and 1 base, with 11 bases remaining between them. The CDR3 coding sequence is TGTGCCAGCAAAAGGGACGGATCCTACGAGCAGTACTTC. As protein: CASKRDGSYEQYF.

CDR3: CASSWDRRATNEKLFF. The DNA for the CDR3 is TGCGCCAGCAGCTGGGACAGGAGAGCAACTAATGAAAAACTGTTTTTT. The V call is TRBV5-1, the J call TRBJ1-4, with TRBD1 matching 8 bases. The CDR3 runs to 16 residues. V lost 3 bases and J lost 0; bases outside the gene matches: 4. The germline gives CDR1 SGHRS, CDR2 YFSETQ.

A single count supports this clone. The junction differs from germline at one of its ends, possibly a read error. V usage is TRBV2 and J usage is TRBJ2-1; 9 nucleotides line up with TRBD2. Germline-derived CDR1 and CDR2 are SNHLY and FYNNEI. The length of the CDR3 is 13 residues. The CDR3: CASAGGRLNEQFF. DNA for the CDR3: TGTGCGTCAGCGGGAGGCCGCTTGAATGAGCAATTCTTC.

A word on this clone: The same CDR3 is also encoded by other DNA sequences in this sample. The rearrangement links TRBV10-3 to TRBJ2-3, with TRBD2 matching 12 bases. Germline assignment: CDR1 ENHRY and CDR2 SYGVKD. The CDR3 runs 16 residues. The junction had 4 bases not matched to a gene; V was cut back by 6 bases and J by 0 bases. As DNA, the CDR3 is TGTGCCATCAGCCAAGGGACTAGCGGGAGCACAGATACGCAGTATTTT. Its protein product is CAISQGTSGSTDTQYF.

The CDR3 DNA reads as TGCGCCAGCAGCACCGGAGGGACTACCACAGATACGCAGTATTTT. Residues: CASSTGGTTTDTQYF. This rearrangement joins TRBV5-1 to TRBJ2-3; TRBD2 matches 7 bases. The CDR3 has 15 residues. The J segment lost 2 bases and the V segment lost 4 bases, leaving 7 bases of the junction unmatched. Germline loops: CDR1 SGHRS, CDR2 YFSETQ.

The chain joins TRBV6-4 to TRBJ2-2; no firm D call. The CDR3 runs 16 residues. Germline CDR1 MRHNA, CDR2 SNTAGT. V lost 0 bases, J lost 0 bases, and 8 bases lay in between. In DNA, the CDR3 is TGTGCCAGCAGTGACTCGGTTGGGGCGAACACCGGGGAGCTGTTTTTT. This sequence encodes CASSDSVGANTGELFF.

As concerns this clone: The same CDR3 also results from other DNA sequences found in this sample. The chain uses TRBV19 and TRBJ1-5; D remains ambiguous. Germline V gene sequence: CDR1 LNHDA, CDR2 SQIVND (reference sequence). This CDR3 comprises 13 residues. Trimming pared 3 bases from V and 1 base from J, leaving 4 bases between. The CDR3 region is CASSITSNQPQHF. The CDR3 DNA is TGTGCCAGTAGTATTACGAGCAATCAGCCCCAGCATTTT. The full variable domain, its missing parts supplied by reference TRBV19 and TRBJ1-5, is DGGITQSPKYLFRKEGQNVTLSCEQNLNHDAMYWYRQDPGQGLRLIYYSQIVNDFQKGDIAEGYSVSREKKESFPLTVTSAQKNPTAFYLCASSITSNQPQHFGDGTRLSIL.

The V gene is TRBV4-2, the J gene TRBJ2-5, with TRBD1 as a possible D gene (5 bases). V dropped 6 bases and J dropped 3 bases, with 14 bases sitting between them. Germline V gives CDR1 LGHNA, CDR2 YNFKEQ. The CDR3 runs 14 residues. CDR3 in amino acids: CASSGAATKETQYF. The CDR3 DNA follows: TGTGCCAGCAGTGGGGCAGCTACGAAAGAGACCCAGTACTTC.